A selection of T cell receptor beta chains follows, all from one sample in a study of cytomegalovirus exposure and HLA in healthy donors. Using immunoSEQ multiplex PCR, the repertoire was profiled, and TCRdb retains in-frame clones only, with some absent. The sample comprises roughly 99,000 clones, roughly 79% of which are singletons, and about 3.8% rests with the top ten. Sequencing input: PBMCs. The receptors stem from a woman in her thirties or forties in good health and CMV-seronegative. The CDR3 runs from the conserved cysteine through the conserved F or W. D genes are given only for firm matches. The size of a clone is reported for some rows only, either as once, few or many, or as a class for expanded clones.

>TRBD1|TRBV2|once|TRBJ1-1
CASSLGQGRTEAFF
TGTGCCAGCAGCCTCGGACAGGGTCGTACTGAAGCTTTCTTT
>NA|TRBV25-1|once|TRBJ1-1
CASSVGRTEAFF
TGTGCCAGCAGTGTGGGGCGAACTGAAGCTTTCTTT
>NA|TRBV12-5|NA|TRBJ1-5
CASGGAYSNQPQHF
TGTGCTAGCGGAGGGGCTTATAGCAATCAGCCCCAGCATTTT
>NA|TRBV19|NA|TRBJ1-5
CASSFRDYSNQPQHF
TGTGCCAGTAGTTTCAGGGATTATAGCAATCAGCCCCAGCATTTT
>TRBD2|TRBV5-1|once|TRBJ2-1
CASSNQRGGNYNEQFF
TGCGCCAGCAGCAACCAGCGGGGGGGCAACTACAATGAGCAGTTCTTC
>TRBD2|TRBV6-5|NA|TRBJ2-1
CASVALAGGPNEQFF
TGTGCCAGCGTTGCGCTAGCGGGGGGTCCCAATGAGCAGTTCTTC
>NA|TRBV5-5|few|TRBJ2-7
CASIQAGSGRREQYF
TGTGCCAGCATCCAGGCTGGTTCCGGGCGGAGGGAGCAGTACTTC
>TRBD2|TRBV5-1|NA|TRBJ2-5
CASSLSPRGEETQYF
TGCGCCAGCAGCTTGTCCCCCCGGGGGGAAGAGACCCAGTACTTC
>NA|TRBV11-3|once|TRBJ2-7
CASSSTGGYEQYF
TGTGCCAGCAGCTCAACAGGTGGCTACGAGCAGTACTTC
>NA|TRBV5-6|NA|TRBJ1-4
CASSLQGLEKLFF
TGTGCCAGCAGCTTGCAGGGTCTGGAAAAACTGTTTTTT
>TRBD1|TRBV10-3|once|TRBJ1-6
CATKGTVGSPLHF
TGTGCCACAAAGGGGACAGTCGGGTCACCCCTCCACTTT
>NA|TRBV18|NA|TRBJ2-7
CASSGGHEQYF
TGTGCCAGCTCAGGTGGCCACGAGCAGTACTTC
>NA|TRBV29-1|NA|TRBJ1-3
CSVEQGTRNTIYF
TGCAGCGTTGAACAGGGAACGAGAAACACCATATATTTT
>NA|TRBV6-1|NA|TRBJ2-7
CASSVLAKEQYF
TGTGCCAGCAGTGTTCTAGCGAAAGAGCAGTACTTC
>TRBD2|TRBV7-3|NA|TRBJ2-1
CASSLQRGEHNEQFF
TGTGCCAGCAGCTTACAGCGGGGGGAGCACAATGAGCAGTTCTTC
>NA|TRBV28|once|TRBJ1-2
CASAQADNYGYTF
TGTGCCAGCGCCCAGGCAGATAACTATGGCTACACCTTC
>TRBD1|TRBV27|NA|TRBJ2-2
CASSRDRVPGELFF
TGTGCCAGCAGCCGGGACAGGGTACCCGGGGAGCTGTTTTTT
>TRBD1|TRBV2|few|TRBJ1-1
CASSDGQGRGTEAFF
TGTGCCAGCAGCGACGGACAGGGGAGGGGGACTGAAGCTTTCTTT
>NA|TRBV7-8|NA|TRBJ1-5
CASSLEQKGSNQPQHF
TGTGCCAGCAGCTTAGAACAAAAGGGGAGCAATCAGCCCCAGCATTTT
>NA|TRBV4-2|once|TRBJ2-2
CASAPEAKNTGELFF
TGTGCCAGCGCGCCAGAGGCGAAGAACACCGGGGAGCTGTTTTTT
>TRBD2|TRBV5-1|NA|TRBJ2-5
CASSLAGGQETQYF
TGCGCCAGCAGCTTAGCGGGGGGTCAAGAGACCCAGTACTTC
>TRBD1|TRBV2|NA|TRBJ2-7
CASNPDRDYEQYF
TGTGCCAGCAACCCGGACAGGGACTACGAGCAGTACTTC
>TRBD1|TRBV6-1|NA|TRBJ1-1
CASSRTGAGATEAFF
TGTGCCAGCAGTAGGACAGGAGCGGGGGCCACTGAAGCTTTCTTT
>NA|TRBV6-4|medium-sized|TRBJ2-2
CASSGRDTGELFF
TGTGCCAGCAGTGGACGGGACACCGGGGAGCTGTTTTTT
>NA|TRBV5-6|many|TRBJ2-7
CASSLPHTYEQYF
TGTGCCAGCAGCTTGCCACACACCTACGAGCAGTACTTC
>NA|TRBV30|NA|TRBJ1-2
CAWSANYGYTF
TGTGCCTGGAGTGCAAACTATGGCTACACCTTC
>TRBD1|TRBV4-2|NA|TRBJ1-6
CASSQDLEGAYSPLHF
TGTGCCAGCAGCCAAGATCTAGAGGGGGCCTATTCACCCCTCCACTTT
>NA|TRBV5-1|NA|TRBJ1-1
CASSLGQSDLAEAFF
TGCGCCAGCAGCTTGGGACAATCTGATCTGGCTGAAGCTTTCTTT